The rows below give T cell receptor beta chains drawn from one sample of a study of regulatory T cells in long-lasting Graves disease. TCRdb processed the multiplex PCR reads anew with MiXCR; each CDR3 protein has one entry. The sample records approximately 490,000 distinct CDR3 sequences, 15% to 20% being singletons. These same records also appear under a second study, on T cells in Graves' hyperthyroidism and ophthalmopathy.

The sequenced sample was peripheral blood mononuclear cells (PBMCs), obtained at new diagnosis, from a patient treated with antithyroid drugs. These receptors came from a man aged 40-49 years with Graves disease. The CDR3 runs from the conserved cysteine through the conserved F or W. D genes are given only for firm matches. Some rows have no size entry. The others give once, few or many, or a class for an expanded clone.

j_call clone_size d_call v_call cdr3_aa cdr3_nt
TRBJ2-7 many NA TRBV12-3/TRBV12-4 CASSLVGSPYEQYF TGTGCCAGCAGTTTAGTCGGCTCGCCCTACGAGCAGTACTTC
TRBJ1-1 few NA TRBV5-1 CASSLLPGTVNTEAFF TGCGCCAGCAGCTTGTTACCTGGGACGGTGAACACTGAAGCTTTCTTT
TRBJ1-2 many NA TRBV12-5 CASGGPDATAFKDGYTF TGTGCTAGTGGCGGACCCGACGCGACAGCATTTAAGGATGGCTACACCTTC
TRBJ2-5 many NA TRBV6-1 CASNEVETQYF TGTGCCAGCAACGAAGTGGAGACCCAGTACTTC
TRBJ2-3 NA TRBD2 TRBV11-2 CASSYGLAGDSDF TGTGCCAGCAGCTACGGACTAGCGGGAGATTCGGATTTT
TRBJ2-5 few NA TRBV2 CAIRDSGQETQYF TGTGCCATAAGGGATTCGGGCCAAGAGACCCAGTACTTC
TRBJ1-1 NA TRBD1 TRBV29-1 CSVEVWSRGRITEAFF TGCAGCGTTGAAGTTTGGAGTAGGGGGCGAATCACTGAAGCTTTCTTT
TRBJ2-1 NA NA TRBV29-1 CSVVRVRDNEQFF TGCAGCGTTGTAAGGGTCAGGGACAATGAGCAGTTCTTC
TRBJ2-3 NA NA TRBV28 CASSFSAPLATDTQYF TGTGCCAGCAGTTTTAGCGCTCCCTTGGCCACAGATACGCAGTATTTT
TRBJ1-2 NA TRBD1 TRBV6-1 CASSETQGAGGYTF TGTGCCAGCAGTGAAACACAGGGGGCCGGTGGCTACACCTTC
TRBJ1-5 few NA TRBV7-9 CASSKGGIDQPQHF TGTGCCAGCAGCAAAGGAGGAATCGATCAGCCCCAGCATTTT
TRBJ1-1 many TRBD1 TRBV12-3/TRBV12-4 CASSLAFPQGAMNTEAFF TGTGCCAGCAGTTTAGCGTTTCCCCAGGGGGCGATGAACACTGAAGCTTTCTTT
TRBJ2-1 NA TRBD2 TRBV15 CATSSGGRDNEQFF TGTGCCACCAGCAGCGGCGGGAGAGATAATGAGCAGTTCTTC
TRBJ2-1 many NA TRBV2 CASEGYNEQFF TGTGCCAGCGAGGGGTACAATGAGCAGTTCTTC